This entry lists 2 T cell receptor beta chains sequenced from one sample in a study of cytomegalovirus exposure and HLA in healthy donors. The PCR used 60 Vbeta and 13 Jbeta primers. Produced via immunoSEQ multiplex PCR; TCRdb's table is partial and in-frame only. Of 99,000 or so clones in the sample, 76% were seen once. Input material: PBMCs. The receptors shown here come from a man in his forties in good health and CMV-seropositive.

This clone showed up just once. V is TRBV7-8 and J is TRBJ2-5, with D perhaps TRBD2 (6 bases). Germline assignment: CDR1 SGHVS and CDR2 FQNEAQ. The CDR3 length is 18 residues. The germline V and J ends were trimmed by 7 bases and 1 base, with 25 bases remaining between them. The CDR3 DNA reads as TGTGCCAGCAACCCTCCGAGCGGGCAAACAAGACCCCAAGAGACCCAGTACTTC. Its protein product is CASNPPSGQTRPQETQYF.

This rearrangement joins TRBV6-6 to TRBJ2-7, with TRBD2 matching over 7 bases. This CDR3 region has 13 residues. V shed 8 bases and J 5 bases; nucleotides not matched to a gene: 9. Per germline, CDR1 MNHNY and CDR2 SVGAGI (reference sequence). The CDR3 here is CASGWPGGNEQYF. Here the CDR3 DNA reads TGTGCCAGCGGCTGGCCGGGGGGAAACGAGCAGTACTTC.